Following are 28 T cell receptor beta chains from one sample sequenced in a study of Tregs in tolerant kidney transplant recipients. This table comes from immunoSEQ multiplex PCR, and its TCRdb copy is limited to in-frame clones, with some not included. The top ten hold 11% of the sample, which has 60,000 to 70,000 clones, 80% to 95% seen once. The material was CD8+ T cells from blood, obtained before the transplant. All receptors come from a human donor who received a combined kidney and bone marrow transplant.

This chain connects TRBV27 to TRBJ2-3; D perhaps matches TRBD2 (7 bases). Trimming took 4 bases from V and 2 from J, leaving 10 bases between them. The CDR3 runs to 14 residues. The germline V gene encodes CDR1 MNHEY and CDR2 SMNVEV (reference sequence). The CDR3 DNA reads TGTGCCAGCAGTTGGGGGGGCAACACAGATACGCAGTATTTT. Translating it yields CASSWGGNTDTQYF.

V is TRBV7-6 and J is TRBJ1-1; D uncertain. V dropped 1 base and J dropped 0 bases, with 6 bases sitting between them. CDR1 SGHVS and CDR2 FNYEAQ come from the germline V gene. The CDR3 length is 14 residues. CDR3 bases: TGTGCCAGCAGCTTAGGACACCTGAACACTGAAGCTTTCTTT. Translation gives CASSLGHLNTEAFF.

This chain connects TRBV4-1 to TRBJ1-4; 8 bases agree with TRBD1. This CDR3 has 16 amino acids. Per the germline V gene, CDR1 is MGHRA and CDR2 is YSYEKL. The trim removed 1 base at V and 4 bases at J, leaving 5 bases unmatched. CDR3 protein: CASSQGDRPGNEKLFF. DNA of the CDR3: TGCGCCAGCAGCCAAGGGGACAGGCCGGGTAATGAAAAACTGTTTTTT.

This chain joins TRBV7-2 and TRBJ2-7; 9 bases match TRBD2. The junction had 7 bases not matched to a gene; V was cut back by 1 base and J by 6 bases. CDR1 is SGHTA and CDR2 is FQGNSA in the germline V gene. The CDR3 is 15 residues long. The CDR3 is CASSLEGTSFGEQYF. In DNA form, the CDR3 reads TGTGCCAGCAGCTTAGAGGGGACTAGCTTCGGCGAGCAGTACTTC.

This clone was observed a few times. CDR3 sequence: CASSMVQAPYEQYF. CDR3 sequence (DNA): TGTGCCAGTAGTATGGTGCAGGCGCCCTACGAGCAGTACTTC. The chain joins TRBV19 to TRBJ2-7; no definite D call. The V end lost 3 bases, the J end lost 2 bases, and 11 bases lay between the germline ends. The germline V gene has CDR1 LNHDA and CDR2 SQIVND (reference sequence). The CDR3 consists of 14 residues.

V and J are TRBV7-8 and TRBJ2-5; 7 bases are shared with TRBD2. Trimming took 0 bases from V and 5 from J; bases not matched to a gene: 9. The CDR3 runs to 16 residues. Germline loops: CDR1 SGHVS, CDR2 FQNEAQ. In DNA, the CDR3 is TGTGCCAGCAGCTTAGCTGGGAGGGGCAGTTGGGAGACCCAGTACTTC. This translates into CASSLAGRGSWETQYF.

V gene TRBV7-6 combines with J gene TRBJ1-1; D remains unclear. CDR3 length: 13 residues. Per the germline V gene, CDR1 is SGHVS and CDR2 is FNYEAQ. Trimming left V 3 bases short and J 0 bases short, with 5 bases between. CDR3 nucleotides: TGTGCCAGCAGCTTTAGTTTGAACACTGAAGCTTTCTTT. Translation gives CASSFSLNTEAFF. The variable domain in full, completed from reference TRBV7-6 and TRBJ1-1, reads GAGVSQSPRYKVTKRGQDVALRCDPISGHVSLYWYRQALGQGPEFLTYFNYEAQQDKSGLPNDRFSAERPEGSISTLTIQRTEQRDSAMYRCASSFSLNTEAFFGQGTRLTVV.

The rearrangement joins TRBV7-2 to TRBJ2-3; TRBD1 aligns across 7 bases. V lost 5 bases to trimming and J lost 0 bases; unmatched junction nucleotides: 5. The germline gives CDR1 SGHTA, CDR2 FQGNSA. The CDR3 is 15 residues long. The CDR3 here is CASSVTGVSTDTQYF. The CDR3 nucleotides read TGTGCCAGCAGCGTAACAGGGGTTAGCACAGATACGCAGTATTTT. The whole variable domain, filled in from reference TRBV7-2 and TRBJ2-3, reads GAGVSQSPSNKVTEKGKDVELRCDPISGHTALYWYRQSLGQGLEFLIYFQGNSAPDKSGLPSDRFSAERTGGSVSTLTIQRTQQEDSAVYLCASSVTGVSTDTQYFGPGTRLTVL.

As regards this clone: The junction shows a germline mismatch at one end, possibly a read error. The sample carries other DNA sequences with the same CDR3. This chain connects TRBV7-6 to TRBJ1-6, with 8 bases that match TRBD1. Germline CDR1 SGHVS, CDR2 FNYEAQ. The CDR3 loop spans 16 amino acids. CDR3 residues: CASSFSPGQGNSPLHF. For the CDR3, the DNA is TGTGCCAGCAGCTTCTCCCCCGGACAGGGTAATTCCCCCCTCCACTTT.

V is TRBV5-4 and J is TRBJ2-1; 7 bases are shared with TRBD2. Germline lookup yields CDR1 SGHNT and CDR2 YYREEE (reference sequence). With V trimmed by 0 bases and J by 6 bases, 3 bases remained unmatched. This CDR3 is built from 14 residues. As DNA, the CDR3 is TGTGCCAGCAGCTTGGAGGCTAGCGGCAATGAGCAGTTCTTC. It codes for CASSLEASGNEQFF.

This sequence joins TRBV2 and TRBJ2-7; 10 nucleotides agree with TRBD1. The CDR3 runs 13 residues. Germline V gene data show CDR1 as SNHLY and CDR2 as FYNNEI. Trimming cost V 7 bases and J 4 bases; bases outside gene matches: 4. This chain's CDR3 is CASNGQGEYEQYF. The CDR3 nucleotides read TGTGCCAGCAATGGACAGGGGGAATACGAGCAGTACTTC.

The rearrangement links TRBV4-3 to TRBJ1-2; D call uncertain. The V and J ends lost 6 bases and 8 bases respectively, with 22 bases between them. In germline, CDR1 is LGHNA, CDR2 YSLEER. This CDR3 contains 15 residues. The CDR3 coding sequence is TGCGCCAGCAGTCCGTCAAAGGAGTGGGTACGGGGCTACACCTTC. It encodes CASSPSKEWVRGYTF.

Points on this clone: Other DNA sequences of this sample code for an identical CDR3. This chain connects TRBV4-3 to TRBJ2-3, with 12 positions matching TRBD2. V dropped 0 bases and J dropped 2; count of bases not matched to a gene: 6. CDR3 length: 18 amino acids. CDR1 LGHNA and CDR2 YSLEER come from the germline V gene. CDR3 in amino acids: CASSQEGLAGGPTDTQYF. In nucleotides, the CDR3 is TGCGCCAGCAGCCAAGAAGGTCTAGCGGGGGGGCCCACAGATACGCAGTATTTT.

V gene TRBV28 combines with J gene TRBJ1-2; weak D call: TRBD1 (5 bases). Trimming cost V 5 bases and J 4 bases, with 32 bases left between them. This CDR3 contains 20 residues. Germline V gene sequence: CDR1 MDHEN, CDR2 SYDVKM. Written as DNA, the CDR3 is TGTGCCAGCAGTCACCCAGGGAATGGCCCTACCACCCCTTCGGGCTATGGCTACACCTTC. As protein: CASSHPGNGPTTPSGYGYTF.

This rearrangement joins TRBV13 to TRBJ2-7; TRBD1 matches 8 bases. Per the germline V gene, CDR1 is PRHDT and CDR2 is FYEKMQ (reference sequence). V trimming: 5 bases; J trimming: 4 bases; junction bases outside the gene matches: 7. The CDR3 runs 14 residues. The CDR3 DNA follows: TGTGCCAGCAGCCCAGGGGGCATCGGGTACGAGCAGTACTTC. As protein: CASSPGGIGYEQYF.

This chain uses TRBV7-3 with TRBJ2-1; a possible D gene is TRBD2 (6 bases). The CDR3 runs to 16 residues. Germline CDR1 and CDR2: SGHTA and FQGTGA. The V gene lost 2 bases and the J gene lost 4 bases, with 15 bases spanning the gap. CDR3 in DNA: TGTGCCAGCAGCTTATCCGCGGGGCCAAGATACAATGAGCAGTTCTTC. Its translation: CASSLSAGPRYNEQFF.

V usage is TRBV11-2 and J usage is TRBJ1-1, with TRBD1 identical over 10 bases. Germline V gene lookup returns CDR1 SGHAT and CDR2 FQNNGV. The trim removed 1 base at V and 7 bases at J, leaving 0 bases unmatched. The CDR3 extends over 13 amino acids. DNA of the CDR3: TGTGCCAGCAGCTTAGGGACAGGGGGTGAAGCTTTCTTT. Protein product: CASSLGTGGEAFF.

J is TRBJ2-3 and V is TRBV7-9; perhaps TRBD1 as D (6 bases). V was cut by 6 bases and J by 2 bases, with 9 bases left in between. The germline V gene encodes CDR1 SEHNR and CDR2 FQNEAQ (reference sequence). The CDR3 has 13 amino acids. The CDR3 here is CASRAGATDTQYF. The CDR3 region has the DNA TGTGCCAGCAGGGCAGGGGCCACAGATACGCAGTATTTT.

The chain employs TRBV5-1 and TRBJ2-7; possible D gene TRBD1, 5 bases. V was shortened by 3 bases and J by 3 bases, with 10 bases between the two germline ends. Germline V CDR1 and CDR2: SGHRS, YFSETQ. CDR3 length: 13 residues. DNA of the CDR3: TGCGCCAGCAGCTCGACAGAGCTCTACGAGCAGTACTTC. Its protein product is CASSSTELYEQYF.

The genes are TRBV4-3 and TRBJ2-2; 11 bases fit TRBD1. V shed 3 bases, J shed 4 bases, and the junction held 10 bases outside the gene matches. The CDR3 runs to 18 residues. Germline lookup yields CDR1 LGHNA and CDR2 YSLEER. CDR3 in amino acids: CASSQGTGGVVSTGELFF. As DNA, the CDR3 is TGCGCCAGCAGCCAGGGGACAGGGGGAGTTGTGAGCACCGGGGAGCTGTTTTTT.

J is TRBJ1-2 and V is TRBV27, with D possibly matching TRBD1 (6 bases). The CDR3 length is 13 residues. Germline V lookup: CDR1 MNHEY, CDR2 SMNVEV (reference sequence). V was clipped by 4 bases and J by 4 bases, with 10 bases between them. The CDR3 region has the DNA TGTGCCAGCAGTTCCACAGGGATCTATGGCTACACCTTC. This gives the protein CASSSTGIYGYTF.

The chain uses TRBV29-1 and TRBJ1-2; TRBD1 matches at 9 bases. Losses at the gene ends were 4 bases for V and 0 bases for J; bases not matched to a gene: 9. CDR3 size: 16 residues. Germline assignment: CDR1 SQVTM and CDR2 ANQGSEA. CDR3 sequence (DNA): TGCAGCGTTGCACAGGGACAGGGAACTTCTAACTATGGCTACACCTTC. This codes for CSVAQGQGTSNYGYTF.

Only one count was recorded for this clone. The rearrangement links TRBV7-8 to TRBJ2-7, with TRBD1 as a possible D gene (5 bases). Germline CDR1 reads SGHVS; CDR2 reads FQNEAQ. The CDR3 spans 14 residues. V dropped 5 bases and J dropped 0 bases, with 11 bases sitting between them. The CDR3 DNA reads as TGTGCCAGCAGCCACGACAGAAACTCCTACGAGCAGTACTTC. Translation gives CASSHDRNSYEQYF.

This chain links TRBV5-1 with TRBJ2-7; D unclear. The length of the CDR3 is 13 residues. The germline V gene has CDR1 SGHRS and CDR2 YFSETQ. The V end was cut by 0 bases, the J end by 5 bases, with 9 bases between. CDR3 region: CASSLGVRDEQYF. The CDR3 DNA follows: TGCGCCAGCAGCTTGGGCGTACGGGACGAGCAGTACTTC.

The gene calls are TRBV11-3 and TRBJ2-4, with 7 bases fitting TRBD2. CDR3 length: 15 residues. The germline gives CDR1 SGHNT, CDR2 YENEEA. J lost 6 bases, V lost 0 bases, and 5 bases had no gene match. This CDR3 reads CASSLDVSGGNIQYF. CDR3 in DNA: TGTGCCAGCAGCTTAGACGTCTCGGGGGGAAACATTCAGTACTTC.

V and J are TRBV14 and TRBJ2-1; the D gene is possibly TRBD1 (5 bases). CDR1 is SGHDN, CDR2 FVKESK, per germline. The CDR3 is made up of 15 amino acids. V gave up 1 base and J gave up 4 bases, with 11 bases separating them. As DNA, the CDR3 is TGTGCCAGCAGCCAAGTCTCGTCAGGGTACAATGAGCAGTTCTTC. It translates to CASSQVSSGYNEQFF.

This clone appeared once. The chain has TRBV7-9 and TRBJ2-3; 7 nucleotides line up with TRBD1. CDR1 is SEHNR, CDR2 FQNEAQ, per germline (reference sequence). J gave up 2 bases and V 3 bases, and 5 bases lay outside the gene matches. CDR3 size: 15 residues. The CDR3 DNA reads TGTGCCAGCAGCTTGCCGGGACAGATCACAGATACGCAGTATTTT. Translated: CASSLPGQITDTQYF.

This chain joins TRBV7-3 and TRBJ2-1, with 7 bases that match TRBD1. The V gene's germline CDR1 is SGHTA and CDR2 FQGTGA. V dropped 6 bases and J dropped 5; count of bases not matched to a gene: 10. The CDR3 sequence is 15 residues long. The CDR3 DNA is TGTGCCAGCAGTCAGACCGGGACAGTTGACAATGAGCAGTTCTTC. This encodes CASSQTGTVDNEQFF.